What follows are 6 T cell receptor beta chains derived from one specimen sequenced in a study of cytomegalovirus exposure and HLA in healthy donors. Primers for the PCR totalled 60 Vbeta and 13 Jbeta. The data were produced by immunoSEQ multiplex PCR, yet TCRdb's version contains in-frame clones alone and is incomplete. The repertoire includes approximately 97,000 clones, 55% to 80% of them detected once, and 3.5% to 4.5% sits in the top ten. The sample comprised PBMCs. Receptors were obtained from a man aged 35 to 55 in good health and CMV-seronegative.

V and J are TRBV5-1 and TRBJ2-6; the match to TRBD1 covers 7 bases. CDR1 is SGHRS, CDR2 YFSETQ, per germline. This CDR3 comprises 15 residues. J gave up 4 bases and V 2 bases, and 3 bases lay outside the gene matches. The CDR3 DNA reads TGCGCCAGCAGCTTACAGGGGTCCGGGGCCAACGTCCTGACTTTC. Its translation is CASSLQGSGANVLTF. Filled out from reference TRBV5-1 and TRBJ2-6, the complete variable domain reads KAGVTQTPRYLIKTRGQQVTLSCSPISGHRSVSWYQQTPGQGLQFLFEYFSETQRNKGNFPGRFSGRQFSNSRSEMNVSTLELGDSALYLCASSLQGSGANVLTFGAGSRLTVL.

This clone was detected a few times. The chain carries TRBV27 and TRBJ1-4; possible D gene TRBD1, 6 bases. The CDR3 is made up of 12 amino acids. Germline V lookup: CDR1 MNHEY, CDR2 SMNVEV (reference sequence). V was cut by 8 bases and J by 8 bases, with 12 bases left in between. CDR3: CASRTGSEKLFF. The CDR3 DNA sequence: TGTGCCAGCCGAACAGGGTCCGAAAAACTGTTTTTT.

This clone was detected only a few times. J is TRBJ2-7 and V is TRBV30; 9 nucleotides agree with TRBD2. This CDR3 has 13 residues. Germline V gene data show CDR1 as GTSNPN and CDR2 as SVGIG (reference sequence). Unmatched junction bases numbered 10, after V lost 7 bases and J lost 6 bases. The CDR3 sequence: CASAGGPSLEQYF. The CDR3 DNA is TGTGCCTCTGCGGGGGGGCCGTCCCTCGAGCAGTACTTC.

This clone appeared a few times. The CDR3 nucleotides are TGTGCCAGCAGTGAAAGATCGAGGGAGACCCAGTACTTC. This gives the protein CASSERSRETQYF. V and J are TRBV2 and TRBJ2-5, with D uncertain. Trimming cost V 2 bases and J 5 bases, with 9 bases left between them. The V gene's germline CDR1 is SNHLY and CDR2 FYNNEI. There are 13 residues in the CDR3.

The chain employs TRBV27 and TRBJ1-4; possible D gene TRBD1, 6 bases. The CDR3 covers 15 residues. The germline V gene has CDR1 MNHEY and CDR2 SMNVEV (reference sequence). The V end lost 5 bases, the J end lost 8 bases, and 18 bases lay between the germline ends. Here the CDR3 reads CASSPSWGLIEKLFF. CDR3 nucleotide sequence: TGTGCCAGCAGTCCATCTTGGGGGCTAATCGAAAAACTGTTTTTT.

The CDR3 reads CASSFSGGNTGELFF. The CDR3 DNA is TGTGCCAGCAGCTTTAGCGGGGGTAACACCGGGGAGCTGTTTTTT. The rearrangement links TRBV7-8 to TRBJ2-2, with 9 bases identical to TRBD2. Trimming at V came to 3 bases and at J to 2 bases, leaving 1 base not matched to a gene. From germline, CDR1 is SGHVS and CDR2 FQNEAQ. This CDR3 spans 15 amino acids.